This is a list of T cell receptor beta chains from one sample in a study of T cell responses to AZD1222 COVID-19 vaccine. Measured with immunoSEQ multiplex PCR; TCRdb has only the in-frame clones, and not every one. Among under 150,000 clones listed, 88% were seen once. Sample: peripheral blood, taken on day 0 of AZD1222 vaccination. All receptors come from an adult in good health. The CDR3 runs from the conserved cysteine through the conserved F or W. The D gene is left open where the match is weak. Expanded clones are given a class, and other clones once, few, many or no size at all.

j_call	v_call	clone_size	d_call	cdr3_aa	cdr3_nt
TRBJ1-1	TRBV7-9	.	.	CASSLLKGITPEAFF	TGTGCCAGCAGCTTATTGAAGGGGATAACCCCTGAAGCTTTCTTT
TRBJ1-1	TRBV5-1	.	.	CASILGTEAFF	TGCGCCAGCATTCTGGGGACTGAAGCTTTCTTT
TRBJ1-1	TRBV9	.	TRBD1	CASSPRWTGNTEAFF	TGTGCCAGCAGCCCCCGTTGGACAGGGAACACTGAAGCTTTCTTT
TRBJ1-2	TRBV18	.	.	CASSPNQGFDYGYTF	TGTGCCAGCTCACCAAACCAGGGGTTCGACTATGGCTACACCTTC
TRBJ1-5	TRBV7-8	.	.	CASSPRGLRGQPQHF	TGTGCCAGCAGCCCTAGGGGACTAAGGGGTCAGCCCCAGCATTTT
TRBJ2-5	TRBV7-2	few	.	CASSLEARQTQYF	TGTGCCAGCAGCTTAGAAGCTCGGCAGACCCAGTACTTC
TRBJ1-5	TRBV19	.	.	CASSIDWTAANQPQHF	TGTGCCAGTAGTATAGATTGGACAGCAGCAAATCAGCCCCAGCATTTT
TRBJ2-1	TRBV18	.	TRBD2	CASSPTGGRTHNEQFF	TGTGCCAGCTCACCAACGGGGGGGCGGACCCACAATGAGCAGTTCTTC
TRBJ1-2	TRBV19	few	.	CASSILGRRGYTF	TGTGCCAGTAGTATTTTGGGGCGTCGCGGCTACACCTTC
TRBJ1-2	TRBV7-2	.	.	CASSINQGGDGYTF	TGTGCCAGCAGCATAAATCAAGGGGGAGATGGCTACACCTTC
TRBJ2-5	TRBV5-1	.	.	CASSLRGAYQETQYF	TGCGCCAGCAGCTTGCGGGGGGCGTACCAAGAGACCCAGTACTTC
TRBJ1-4	TRBV6-2/TRBV6-3	.	.	CASSNHRATNEKLFF	TGTGCCAGCAGTAATCACAGAGCAACTAATGAAAAACTGTTTTTT
TRBJ2-3	TRBV7-3	.	.	CASSPMGYSTDTQYF	TGTGCCAGCAGCCCCATGGGCTATAGCACAGATACGCAGTATTTT
TRBJ2-1	TRBV13	.	.	CASSFKGSSYNEQFF	TGTGCCAGCAGCTTCAAGGGGAGCTCCTACAATGAGCAGTTCTTC
TRBJ2-3	TRBV23-1	.	TRBD1	CASSLSRSRDRVTDTQYF	TGCGCCAGCAGTCTTTCTCGCTCCCGGGACAGGGTCACAGATACGCAGTATTTT
TRBJ2-5	TRBV29-1	.	.	CSVGRSQETQYF	TGCAGCGTTGGCCGATCCCAAGAGACCCAGTACTTC
TRBJ2-3	TRBV6-5	.	.	CASSPPGGSDTQYF	TGTGCCAGCAGTCCCCCGGGGGGCTCAGATACGCAGTATTTT
TRBJ2-7	TRBV5-1	.	TRBD1	CASSSSDRGPYEQYF	TGCGCCAGCAGCTCTTCCGACAGGGGCCCCTACGAGCAGTACTTC
TRBJ2-2	TRBV5-4	.	.	CASSLSASGSGELFF	TGTGCCAGCAGCTTGAGCGCCTCGGGGTCCGGGGAGCTGTTTTTT
TRBJ2-2	TRBV15	.	TRBD1	CATSRRTGNTGELFF	TGTGCCACCAGCAGACGGACAGGGAACACCGGGGAGCTGTTTTTT
TRBJ2-3	TRBV11-1	.	TRBD2	CASSLPGGENGDTQYF	TGTGCCAGCAGCTTACCTGGGGGGGAAAATGGAGATACGCAGTATTTT
TRBJ1-1	TRBV7-3	.	.	CASSLISRAEAFF	TGTGCCAGCAGCTTAATCTCCAGGGCTGAAGCTTTCTTT
TRBJ1-4	TRBV29-1	.	.	CSVQSSVGEKLFF	TGCAGCGTCCAGTCGTCAGTAGGTGAAAAACTGTTTTTT
TRBJ2-7	TRBV7-2	.	TRBD1	CASSLTGTGGYEQYF	TGTGCCAGCAGCCTAACCGGGACAGGGGGCTACGAGCAGTACTTC
TRBJ2-7	TRBV5-1	.	TRBD2	CASSMGSGNLGYEQYF	TGCGCCAGCAGCATGGGGAGCGGGAATCTCGGGTACGAGCAGTACTTC
TRBJ1-1	TRBV11-2	once	TRBD1	CASSFLQGDTEAFF	TGTGCCAGCAGCTTCCTACAGGGGGACACTGAAGCTTTCTTT
TRBJ1-1	TRBV7-2	.	.	CASSGRVGTEAFF	TGTGCCAGCAGCGGCAGGGTGGGTACTGAAGCTTTCTTT
TRBJ1-1	TRBV6-6	.	.	CASSTGMNTEAFF	TGTGCCAGCAGTACAGGCATGAACACTGAAGCTTTCTTT
TRBJ1-4	TRBV19	.	.	CASSPQGLRATNEKLFF	TGTGCCAGTAGCCCACAGGGCTTAAGGGCAACTAATGAAAAACTGTTTTTT
TRBJ1-4	TRBV18	.	.	CASSLGIATNEKLFF	TGTGCCAGCTCACTAGGGATCGCAACTAATGAAAAACTGTTTTTT
TRBJ1-1	TRBV7-7	.	.	CASSLEGSENTEAFF	TGTGCTAGCAGCTTAGAAGGGAGCGAGAACACTGAAGCTTTCTTT
TRBJ1-1	TRBV29-1	.	.	CSVDLPDYTEAFF	TGCAGCGTTGATCTGCCCGACTACACTGAAGCTTTCTTT
TRBJ1-1	TRBV13	.	TRBD1	CASSAQDRGGKAFF	TGTGCCAGCAGCGCCCAGGACAGGGGCGGTAAAGCTTTCTTT
TRBJ1-2	TRBV7-9	few	.	CASSLGIYGYTF	TGTGCCAGCAGCTTGGGGATCTATGGCTACACCTTC
TRBJ2-3	TRBV6-4	.	.	CASSEGRSTDTQYF	TGTGCCAGCAGTGAGGGCAGGAGCACAGATACGCAGTATTTT
TRBJ1-6	TRBV19	.	.	CASRVQGSSPLHF	TGTGCCAGTCGGGTACAGGGAAGTTCACCCCTCCACTTT
TRBJ2-5	TRBV18	.	TRBD1	CASSPAGGQETQYF	TGTGCCAGCTCACCGGCAGGGGGCCAAGAGACCCAGTACTTC
TRBJ2-1	TRBV6-2/TRBV6-3	.	TRBD2	CASSPSQAGLAFSYNEQFF	TGTGCCAGCAGCCCGTCTCAGGCGGGACTAGCTTTCTCGTACAATGAGCAGTTCTTC
TRBJ1-2	TRBV29-1	.	.	CSLRRGDYGYTF	TGCAGCCTCCGACGGGGGGACTATGGCTACACCTTC
TRBJ2-3	TRBV5-5	.	TRBD1	CASSFNGQGEDTQYF	TGTGCCAGCAGCTTCAACGGACAGGGAGAAGATACGCAGTATTTT
TRBJ1-4	TRBV29-1	few	.	CSVSQGNNEKLFF	TGCAGCGTTTCACAGGGAAATAATGAAAAACTGTTTTTT
TRBJ2-3	TRBV3-1/TRBV3-2	many	TRBD2	CASSPGLASDTQYF	TGTGCCAGCAGCCCGGGACTAGCGAGCGATACGCAGTATTTT
TRBJ1-5	TRBV18	.	.	CASSLSRGRNQPQHF	TGTGCCAGCTCCCTCTCCAGGGGACGCAATCAGCCCCAGCATTTT
TRBJ1-3	TRBV29-1	.	TRBD1	CSVAGQGAGNTIYF	TGCAGCGTTGCGGGACAGGGGGCTGGAAACACCATATATTTT
TRBJ2-1	TRBV7-2	once	.	CASQRQGLGVEQFF	TGTGCCTCCCAACGTCAGGGACTGGGGGTTGAGCAGTTCTTC
TRBJ2-3	TRBV9	once	.	CASSVPGGGADTQYF	TGTGCCAGCAGCGTACCCGGCGGGGGCGCAGATACGCAGTATTTT
TRBJ1-2	TRBV9	.	TRBD1	CASSVETGGHYGYTF	TGTGCCAGCAGCGTGGAGACAGGGGGCCATTATGGCTACACCTTC
TRBJ1-6	TRBV7-9	.	TRBD1	CASSLGQDNSPLHF	TGTGCCAGCAGCTTGGGACAGGATAATTCACCCCTCCACTTT
TRBJ2-2	TRBV9	.	TRBD2	CASCPSGLLGGELFF	TGTGCCAGCTGCCCTAGCGGCCTCTTAGGGGGGGAGCTGTTTTTT
TRBJ2-7	TRBV19	.	.	CASSTEMGSYEQYF	TGTGCCAGTAGTACGGAAATGGGCAGCTACGAGCAGTACTTC
TRBJ1-2	TRBV3-1/TRBV3-2	.	.	CASRGGGRIGSGYTF	TGTGCCAGCAGGGGGGGCGGACGCATCGGATCGGGCTACACCTTC
TRBJ1-2	TRBV19	.	.	CASSIDPGAGYTF	TGTGCCAGTAGTATAGATCCGGGGGCCGGCTACACCTTC
TRBJ2-1	TRBV9	.	.	CASSVAGRYNEQFF	TGTGCCAGCAGCGTAGCGGGACGCTACAATGAGCAGTTCTTC
TRBJ1-1	TRBV6-5	.	.	CASKGSGENTEAFF	TGTGCCAGCAAGGGTTCCGGGGAGAACACTGAAGCTTTCTTT
TRBJ2-2	TRBV7-3	.	.	CASSLYGKNTGELFF	TGTGCCAGCAGCTTATACGGGAAGAACACCGGGGAGCTGTTTTTT
TRBJ1-3	TRBV7-9	.	.	CASSPPAALSGNTIYF	TGTGCCAGCAGCCCTCCGGCGGCCCTCTCTGGAAACACCATATATTTT
TRBJ1-2	TRBV3-1/TRBV3-2	.	.	CASSQDNSRTYGYTF	TGTGCCAGCAGCCAAGATAACAGCAGAACGTATGGCTACACCTTC
TRBJ2-7	TRBV18	.	.	CASSLQGMDEQYF	TGTGCCAGCTCACTACAGGGAATGGACGAGCAGTACTTC
TRBJ1-1	TRBV5-1	.	.	CASSRLDSNTEAFF	TGCGCCAGCAGCCGACTGGACAGCAACACTGAAGCTTTCTTT
TRBJ2-3	TRBV7-3	.	.	CASSFRGATDTQYF	TGTGCCAGCAGCTTTCGAGGAGCCACAGATACGCAGTATTTT